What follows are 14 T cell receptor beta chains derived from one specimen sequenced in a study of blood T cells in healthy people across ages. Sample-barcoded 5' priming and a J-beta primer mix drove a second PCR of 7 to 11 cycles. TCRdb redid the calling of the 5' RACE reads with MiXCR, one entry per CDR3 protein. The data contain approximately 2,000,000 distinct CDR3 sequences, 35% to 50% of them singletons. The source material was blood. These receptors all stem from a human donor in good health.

The CDR3 DNA reads as TGCGCCAGCAGCCAAGTTCGGTTTGGCAGAAAGTCCTACGAGCAGTACTTC. Protein sequence: CASSQVRFGRKSYEQYF. The chain uses TRBV4-3 and TRBJ2-7; D unresolved. Looked up from germline, CDR1 is LGHNA and CDR2 is YSLEER. The V end was cut by 1 base, the J end by 1 base, with 17 bases between. This CDR3 contains 17 residues.

CDR3 protein: CATTAGKNTEAFF. The DNA for the CDR3 is TGTGCCACCACGGCAGGAAAGAACACTGAAGCTTTCTTT. The rearrangement links TRBV24-1 to TRBJ1-1; D is ambiguous. CDR1 and CDR2 (germline): KGHDR, SFDVKD. V lost 8 bases and J 1 base, leaving 10 bases between the germline ends. The CDR3 covers 13 residues.

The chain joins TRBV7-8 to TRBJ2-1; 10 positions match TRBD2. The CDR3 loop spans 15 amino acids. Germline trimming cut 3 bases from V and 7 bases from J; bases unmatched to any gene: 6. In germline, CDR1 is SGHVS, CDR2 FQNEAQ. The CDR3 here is CASSFPGTSENEQFF. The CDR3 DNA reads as TGTGCCAGCAGCTTTCCCGGGACTAGCGAGAATGAGCAGTTCTTC.

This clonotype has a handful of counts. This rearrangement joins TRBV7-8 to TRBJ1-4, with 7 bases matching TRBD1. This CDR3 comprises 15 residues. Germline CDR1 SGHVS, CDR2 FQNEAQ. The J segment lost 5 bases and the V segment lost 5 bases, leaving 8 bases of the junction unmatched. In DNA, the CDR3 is TGTGCCAGCAGCCCCCAGGGACAGAAAAATGAAAAACTGTTTTTT. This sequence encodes CASSPQGQKNEKLFF.

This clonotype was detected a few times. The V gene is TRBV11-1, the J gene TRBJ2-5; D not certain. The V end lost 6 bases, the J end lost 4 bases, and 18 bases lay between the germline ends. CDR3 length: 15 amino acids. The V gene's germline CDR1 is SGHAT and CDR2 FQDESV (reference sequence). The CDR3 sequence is CASSEFPLPGETQYF. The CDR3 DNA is TGTGCCAGCAGTGAATTTCCCCTCCCAGGAGAGACCCAGTACTTC.

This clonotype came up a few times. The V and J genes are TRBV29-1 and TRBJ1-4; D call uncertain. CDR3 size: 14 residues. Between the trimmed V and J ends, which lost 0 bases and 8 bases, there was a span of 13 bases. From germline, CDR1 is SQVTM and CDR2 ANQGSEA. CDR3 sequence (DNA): TGCAGCGTTGAAGATTGGCCCCGTTCAGAAAAACTGTTTTTT. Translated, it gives CSVEDWPRSEKLFF. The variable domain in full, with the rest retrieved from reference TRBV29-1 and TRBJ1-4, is SAVISQKPSRDICQRGTSLTIQCQVDSQVTMMFWYRQQPGQSLTLIATANQGSEATYESGFVIDKFPISRPNLTFSTLTVSNMSPEDSSIYLCSVEDWPRSEKLFFGSGTQLSVL.

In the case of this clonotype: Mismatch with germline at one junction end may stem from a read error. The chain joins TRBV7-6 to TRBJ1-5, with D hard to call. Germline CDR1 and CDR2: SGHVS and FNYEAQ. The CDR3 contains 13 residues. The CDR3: CASSFNSDQPQHF. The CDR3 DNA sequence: TGTGCCAGCAGCTTTAATAGCGATCAGCCCCAGCATTTT.

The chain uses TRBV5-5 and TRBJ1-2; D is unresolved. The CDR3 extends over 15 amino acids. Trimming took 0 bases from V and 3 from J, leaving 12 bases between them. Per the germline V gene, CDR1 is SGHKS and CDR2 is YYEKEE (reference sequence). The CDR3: CASSLAFETDYGYTF. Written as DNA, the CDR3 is TGTGCCAGCAGCTTGGCCTTCGAGACGGACTATGGCTACACCTTC.

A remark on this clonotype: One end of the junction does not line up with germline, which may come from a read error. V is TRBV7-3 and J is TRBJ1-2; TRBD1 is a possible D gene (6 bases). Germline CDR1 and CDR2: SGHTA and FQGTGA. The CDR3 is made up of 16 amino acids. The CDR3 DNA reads TGTGCCAGCAGCTTAAATCCCGGGGCAGGGGTTAGCGACTACAGCTTC. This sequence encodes CASSLNPGAGVSDYSF.

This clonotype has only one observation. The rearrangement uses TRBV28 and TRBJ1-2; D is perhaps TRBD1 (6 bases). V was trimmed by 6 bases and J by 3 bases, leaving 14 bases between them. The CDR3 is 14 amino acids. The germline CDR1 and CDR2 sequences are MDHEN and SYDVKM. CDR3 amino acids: CASRGGTPYYGYTF. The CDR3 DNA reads TGTGCCAGCAGGGGGGGGACACCCTACTATGGCTACACCTTC.

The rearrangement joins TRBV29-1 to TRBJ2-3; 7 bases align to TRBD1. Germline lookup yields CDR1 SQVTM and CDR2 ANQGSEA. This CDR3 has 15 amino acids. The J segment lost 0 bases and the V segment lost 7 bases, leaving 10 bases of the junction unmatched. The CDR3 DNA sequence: TGCAGCGATCGAAAGGGGGCACCTAGCACAGATACGCAGTATTTT. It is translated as CSDRKGAPSTDTQYF.

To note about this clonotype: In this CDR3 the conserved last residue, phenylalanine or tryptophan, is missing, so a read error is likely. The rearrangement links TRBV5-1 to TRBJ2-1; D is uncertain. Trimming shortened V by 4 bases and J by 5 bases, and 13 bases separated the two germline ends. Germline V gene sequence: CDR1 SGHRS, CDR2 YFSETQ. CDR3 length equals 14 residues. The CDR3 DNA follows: TGCGCCAGCAGCCGCGAGCTGGGAAACAATGAGCAGTTCGTC. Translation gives CASSRELGNNEQFV.

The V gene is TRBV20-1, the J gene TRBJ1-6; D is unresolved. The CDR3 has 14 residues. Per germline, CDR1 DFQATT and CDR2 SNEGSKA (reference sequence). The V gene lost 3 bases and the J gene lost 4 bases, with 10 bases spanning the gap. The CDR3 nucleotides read TGCAGTGCTAGCCCTAGCGGATATAATTCACCCCTCCACTTT. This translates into CSASPSGYNSPLHF.

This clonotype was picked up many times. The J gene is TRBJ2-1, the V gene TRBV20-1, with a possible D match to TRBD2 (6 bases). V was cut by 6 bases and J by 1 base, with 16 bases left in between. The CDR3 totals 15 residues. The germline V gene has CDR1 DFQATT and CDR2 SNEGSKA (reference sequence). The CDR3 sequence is CSADKGTSSYNEQFF. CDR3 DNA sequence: TGCAGTGCCGACAAAGGGACTTCTTCCTACAATGAGCAGTTCTTC.